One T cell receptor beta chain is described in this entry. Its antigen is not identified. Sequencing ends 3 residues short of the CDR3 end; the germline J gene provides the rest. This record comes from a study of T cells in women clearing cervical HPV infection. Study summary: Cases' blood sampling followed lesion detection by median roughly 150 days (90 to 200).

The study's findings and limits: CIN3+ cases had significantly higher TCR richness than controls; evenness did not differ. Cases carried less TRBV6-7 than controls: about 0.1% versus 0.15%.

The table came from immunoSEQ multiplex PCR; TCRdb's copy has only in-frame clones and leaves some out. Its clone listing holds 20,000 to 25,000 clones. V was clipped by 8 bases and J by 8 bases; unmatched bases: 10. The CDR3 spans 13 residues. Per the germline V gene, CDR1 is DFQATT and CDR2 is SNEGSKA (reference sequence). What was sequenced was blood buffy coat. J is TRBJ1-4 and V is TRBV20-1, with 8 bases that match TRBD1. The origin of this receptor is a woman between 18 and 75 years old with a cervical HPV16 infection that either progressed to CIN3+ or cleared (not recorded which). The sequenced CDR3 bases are TGCAGTCCCCGCCCGGACAGGGACGAAAAA. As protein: CSPRPDRDEK. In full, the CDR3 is CSPRPDRDEKLFF.